These T cell receptor beta chains were read from a single sample in a study of cytomegalovirus exposure and HLA in healthy donors. Produced via immunoSEQ multiplex PCR; TCRdb's table is partial and in-frame only. The sample has roughly 120,000 clones, 15% seen once. The sequenced sample consisted of PBMCs. The receptors stem from a woman aged 18-29 years in good health and CMV-seronegative. Each CDR3 is given with its conserved first and last residue. D genes are given only for firm matches. Not all rows give a size; the values are once, few, many and, for expanded clones, a class.

J gene: TRBJ2-7
clone size: .
V gene: TRBV7-2
D gene: TRBD2
CDR3 protein: CASSLRGGSSYEQYF
CDR3 DNA: TGTGCCAGCAGCCTCCGGGGGGGTAGCTCCTACGAGCAGTACTTC

J gene: TRBJ2-7
clone size: .
V gene: TRBV9
D gene: TRBD2
CDR3 protein: CASSAGGLAGDPYEQYF
CDR3 DNA: TGTGCCAGCAGCGCGGGGGGACTAGCGGGGGATCCCTACGAGCAGTACTTC

J gene: TRBJ2-7
clone size: .
V gene: TRBV10-2
D gene: TRBD2
CDR3 protein: CAGTSGLGYEQYF
CDR3 DNA: TGCGCCGGGACTAGCGGGCTAGGGTACGAGCAGTACTTC

J gene: TRBJ2-7
clone size: few
V gene: TRBV19
D gene: .
CDR3 protein: CASSLGGTDPYEQYF
CDR3 DNA: TGTGCCAGTAGCTTAGGGGGGACAGACCCCTACGAGCAGTACTTC

J gene: TRBJ2-7
clone size: few
V gene: TRBV5-8
D gene: TRBD1
CDR3 protein: CASSEGQGAFEQYF
CDR3 DNA: TGTGCCAGCAGCGAGGGACAGGGGGCCTTCGAGCAGTACTTC

J gene: TRBJ2-1
clone size: few
V gene: TRBV7-8
D gene: .
CDR3 protein: CASSPSPRSSYNEQFF
CDR3 DNA: TGTGCCAGCAGCCCTAGCCCCCGGAGCTCCTACAATGAGCAGTTCTTC

J gene: TRBJ2-7
clone size: .
V gene: TRBV7-9
D gene: .
CDR3 protein: CASSLVMDSRDEQYF
CDR3 DNA: TGTGCCAGCAGCTTAGTCATGGACAGCCGTGACGAGCAGTACTTC

J gene: TRBJ2-6
clone size: .
V gene: TRBV28
D gene: TRBD2
CDR3 protein: CASRRRGSGANVLTF
CDR3 DNA: TGTGCCAGCAGACGGCGGGGGTCTGGGGCCAACGTCCTGACTTTC

J gene: TRBJ1-2
clone size: few
V gene: TRBV9
D gene: .
CDR3 protein: CASSGRRSYGYTF
CDR3 DNA: TGTGCCAGCAGCGGCCGGCGGAGCTATGGCTACACCTTC

J gene: TRBJ1-2
clone size: .
V gene: TRBV6-6
D gene: .
CDR3 protein: CARLGDGYTF
CDR3 DNA: TGTGCCAGACTCGGGGATGGCTACACCTTC

J gene: TRBJ2-7
clone size: few
V gene: TRBV2
D gene: TRBD1
CDR3 protein: CARQDRGGEQYF
CDR3 DNA: TGTGCCAGACAAGACAGGGGCGGAGAGCAGTACTTC

J gene: TRBJ2-7
clone size: few
V gene: TRBV9
D gene: TRBD1
CDR3 protein: CASSPGDRVVYEQYF
CDR3 DNA: TGTGCCAGCAGCCCGGGCGACAGGGTGGTGTACGAGCAGTACTTC

J gene: TRBJ1-2
clone size: .
V gene: TRBV5-4
D gene: .
CDR3 protein: CASSLASNYGYTF
CDR3 DNA: TGTGCCAGCAGCTTGGCCAGTAACTATGGCTACACCTTC

J gene: TRBJ2-1
clone size: .
V gene: TRBV10-1
D gene: .
CDR3 protein: CASSESAYNEQFF
CDR3 DNA: TGCGCCAGCAGTGAATCCGCCTACAATGAGCAGTTCTTC

J gene: TRBJ2-3
clone size: few
V gene: TRBV5-4
D gene: .
CDR3 protein: CASSGGTDTQYF
CDR3 DNA: TGTGCCAGCAGTGGGGGGACAGATACGCAGTATTTT

J gene: TRBJ1-2
clone size: .
V gene: TRBV15
D gene: TRBD1
CDR3 protein: CATSREGQAMYGYTF
CDR3 DNA: TGTGCCACCAGCAGAGAGGGACAGGCTATGTATGGCTACACCTTC

J gene: TRBJ2-6
clone size: .
V gene: TRBV19
D gene: .
CDR3 protein: CASSSTGFQWSGANVLTF
CDR3 DNA: TGTGCCAGTAGTTCAACAGGGTTTCAGTGGTCTGGGGCCAACGTCCTGACTTTC

J gene: TRBJ1-2
clone size: .
V gene: TRBV7-2
D gene: .
CDR3 protein: CASSLSPRTTYGYTF
CDR3 DNA: TGTGCCAGCAGCTTATCTCCCCGGACTACCTATGGCTACACCTTC

J gene: TRBJ2-1
clone size: .
V gene: TRBV4-3
D gene: .
CDR3 protein: CASSQDRAGLYNEQFF
CDR3 DNA: TGCGCCAGCAGCCAAGATCGGGCGGGATTATACAATGAGCAGTTCTTC

J gene: TRBJ1-5
clone size: few
V gene: TRBV19
D gene: TRBD1
CDR3 protein: CASRDRDYQPQHF
CDR3 DNA: TGTGCCAGTCGGGACAGGGATTACCAGCCCCAGCATTTT

J gene: TRBJ2-5
clone size: few
V gene: TRBV25-1
D gene: .
CDR3 protein: CASGQTQYF
CDR3 DNA: TGTGCCAGCGGCCAGACCCAGTACTTC

J gene: TRBJ1-2
clone size: .
V gene: TRBV2
D gene: .
CDR3 protein: CASSEGRVGDGYTF
CDR3 DNA: TGTGCCAGCAGTGAAGGCAGGGTTGGGGATGGCTACACCTTC

J gene: TRBJ2-1
clone size: few
V gene: TRBV7-2
D gene: TRBD2
CDR3 protein: CASSSGGAMNNEQFF
CDR3 DNA: TGTGCCAGCAGCTCCGGGGGGGCCATGAACAATGAGCAGTTCTTC

J gene: TRBJ2-4
clone size: few
V gene: TRBV5-1
D gene: TRBD1
CDR3 protein: CASRPEQGVAKNIQYF
CDR3 DNA: TGCGCCAGCAGACCAGAACAGGGGGTAGCCAAAAACATTCAGTACTTC

J gene: TRBJ1-6
clone size: few
V gene: TRBV5-4
D gene: .
CDR3 protein: CASSSTGFAVNNSPLHF
CDR3 DNA: TGTGCCAGCAGCTCAACAGGCTTCGCAGTTAATAATTCACCCCTCCACTTT

J gene: TRBJ2-3
clone size: .
V gene: TRBV7-2
D gene: TRBD2
CDR3 protein: CASSPRGGGTDTQYF
CDR3 DNA: TGTGCCAGCAGCCCCCGTGGGGGGGGCACAGATACGCAGTATTTT

J gene: TRBJ1-3
clone size: .
V gene: TRBV28
D gene: .
CDR3 protein: CASSPETREAGNTIYF
CDR3 DNA: TGTGCCAGCAGTCCCGAGACCAGGGAGGCTGGAAACACCATATATTTT

J gene: TRBJ1-5
clone size: .
V gene: TRBV7-9
D gene: TRBD1
CDR3 protein: CASSPDRADQPQHF
CDR3 DNA: TGTGCCAGCAGCCCGGACAGGGCGGATCAGCCCCAGCATTTT